In this sample, the clone carrying this TCR beta chain turned up many times. This sample stems from a study of neurological immune-mediated disorders. Every sequencing run generated over 170 million TCR-beta sequences from 15-18 subjects. Via MiXCR, TCRdb re-called the 5' RACE reads, giving one row per CDR3 protein. The sample records tens of thousands of distinct CDR3 sequences, 9.5% to 12% being singletons. This receptor was identified in a man in his 60s in good health. The source material was PBMCs.

This CDR3 reads CSAKRPGQGMNNQPQHF. The CDR3 DNA is TGCAGTGCAAAACGGCCGGGACAGGGGATGAACAATCAGCCCCAGCATTTT. The genes are TRBV20-1 and TRBJ1-5; 10 bases match TRBD1. Losses at the gene ends were 6 bases for V and 3 bases for J; bases not matched to a gene: 14. This CDR3 spans 17 amino acids. The germline gives CDR1 DFQATT, CDR2 SNEGSKA (reference sequence).